This TCR beta chain was documented in a study of blood T cell repertoires in COVID-19. Unmatched junction bases numbered 15, after V lost 0 bases and J lost 14 bases. This CDR3 spans 16 amino acids. The V gene's germline CDR1 is ENHRY and CDR2 SYGVKD. Some clones are missing from TCRdb's copy, which holds only in-frame ones; the method was immunoSEQ multiplex PCR. The sample lists around 260,000 clones, nearly 90% occurring once. Sequenced: peripheral blood. The J gene is TRBJ2-5, the V gene TRBV10-3; TRBD2 matches 10 bases. The source of this sequence is a human donor in a cohort sampled during active COVID-19. The CDR3: CAISESRGLAGETRYF. The DNA of the CDR3 is TGTGCCATCAGTGAGTCTCGAGGTCTAGCGGGGGAGACCCGTTACTTC.